Listed here are 11 T cell receptor beta chains from one sample, sequenced in a study of blood T cell repertoires in COVID-19. Method: immunoSEQ multiplex PCR; TCRdb's copy keeps in-frame clones and lacks some. The table lists some 210,000 clones, under 90% of them singletons, with 5.5% to 6.5% in the top ten. Material: peripheral blood. These receptors were obtained from a man aged 55-75 years who had recovered from COVID-19.

The chain recombines TRBV11-2 with TRBJ2-3, with 13 bases identical to TRBD2. In germline, CDR1 is SGHAT, CDR2 FQNNGV. CDR3 size: 18 residues. The V segment lost 2 bases and the J segment 3 bases; nucleotides outside the gene matches: 8. DNA for the CDR3: TGTGCCAGCAGCTTATCCACTAGCGGGGGGGCCAAGACAGATACGCAGTATTTT. Translated: CASSLSTSGGAKTDTQYF.

The table lists this clone with a few counts. The chain couples TRBV5-6 to TRBJ1-5, with D tentatively TRBD1 (6 bases). The germline CDR1 and CDR2 sequences are SGHDT and YYEEEE. Trimming removed 6 bases from V and 1 base from J, with 14 bases in between. The CDR3 extends over 15 amino acids. For the CDR3, the DNA is TGTGCCAGCAAGATAAGGGGGATAAGCAATCAGCCCCAGCATTTT. The encoded protein is CASKIRGISNQPQHF. The whole variable domain, remainder taken from reference TRBV5-6 and TRBJ1-5, is DAGVTQSPTHLIKTRGQQVTLRCSPKSGHDTVSWYQQALGQGPQFIFQYYEEEERQRGNFPDRFSGHQFPNYSSELNVNALLLGDSALYLCASKIRGISNQPQHFGDGTRLSIL.

V usage is TRBV3-1 (or the pseudogene TRBV3-2) and J usage is TRBJ1-2; 9 positions agree with TRBD1. J was trimmed by 4 bases and V by 0 bases; bases with no gene match: 6. The CDR3 totals 16 residues. CDR1 is LGHDT and CDR2 is YNNKEL in the germline V gene (reference sequence). The CDR3 DNA reads as TGTGCCAGCAGCCAAGATAAAACAGGGGGCATCTATGGCTACACCTTC. Protein sequence: CASSQDKTGGIYGYTF.

V is TRBV5-4 and J is TRBJ2-3, with TRBD1 matching over 8 bases. Per germline, CDR1 SGHNT and CDR2 YYREEE (reference sequence). V gave up 4 bases and J gave up 8 bases; unmatched junction bases: 3. The CDR3 spans 12 residues. The CDR3 DNA reads as TGTGCCAGCAGCGCCGACAGGGGTACGCAGTATTTT. Its translation: CASSADRGTQYF.

The rearrangement joins TRBV11-2 to TRBJ2-7; D is uncertain. CDR3 length equals 12 residues. The V gene lost 6 bases and the J gene lost 2 bases, with 8 bases spanning the gap. CDR1 is SGHAT, CDR2 FQNNGV, per germline. CDR3 bases: TGTGCCAGCAGGCAGGAAACCTACGAGCAGTACTTC. This translates into CASRQETYEQYF.

The CDR3 DNA is TGCGCCAGCAGCCGGACAGGGGAAAATCAGCCCCAGCATTTT. Its translation: CASSRTGENQPQHF. V is TRBV5-1 and J is TRBJ1-5, with TRBD1 matching over 9 bases. The CDR3 is 14 amino acids. Germline V gene lookup returns CDR1 SGHRS and CDR2 YFSETQ. The junction had 3 bases not matched to a gene; V was cut back by 4 bases and J by 4 bases. Full variable domain (missing parts from reference TRBV5-1 and TRBJ1-5): KAGVTQTPRYLIKTRGQQVTLSCSPISGHRSVSWYQQTPGQGLQFLFEYFSETQRNKGNFPGRFSGRQFSNSRSEMNVSTLELGDSALYLCASSRTGENQPQHFGDGTRLSIL.

The sample holds a few counts of this clone. The chain recombines TRBV3-1 (or the pseudogene TRBV3-2) with TRBJ2-5; 9 bases are shared with TRBD2. V lost 2 bases to trimming and J lost 3 bases; unmatched junction nucleotides: 4. The CDR3 is made up of 15 amino acids. Per germline, CDR1 LGHDT and CDR2 YNNKEL (reference sequence). This CDR3 is CASSQPSGVEETQYF. The CDR3 DNA is TGTGCCAGCAGCCAACCTAGCGGGGTCGAAGAGACCCAGTACTTC.

The V call is TRBV10-1, the J call TRBJ2-3, with TRBD2 identical over 8 bases. The CDR3 runs 16 residues. With V trimmed by 2 bases and J by 10 bases, 14 bases remained unmatched. Looked up from germline, CDR1 is WNHNN and CDR2 is SYGVQD (reference sequence). CDR3 in DNA: TGCGCCAGCAGTGAGGGTAGCGGGGACTTCTCGAGTGCGCAGTATTTT. This codes for CASSEGSGDFSSAQYF.

The chain combines TRBV5-1 with TRBJ2-1; the D gene is possibly TRBD2 (7 bases). The V end was cut by 1 base, the J end by 7 bases, with 12 bases between. Germline V gene lookup returns CDR1 SGHRS and CDR2 YFSETQ. CDR3 size: 14 residues. CDR3 sequence: CASSLSGRGNEQFF. The DNA of the CDR3 is TGCGCCAGCAGCTTGTCTGGGAGGGGGAATGAGCAGTTCTTC.

The chain uses TRBV19 and TRBJ2-7; tentative D call: TRBD2 (6 bases). The V end was cut by 3 bases, the J end by 2 bases, with 23 bases between. The length of the CDR3 is 18 residues. Germline CDR1 LNHDA, CDR2 SQIVND (reference sequence). The chain's CDR3 is CASSIKMGKGRSPYEQYF. CDR3 DNA: TGTGCCAGTAGTATTAAGATGGGGAAGGGGAGGTCTCCCTACGAGCAGTACTTC.

The genes are TRBV4-2 and TRBJ2-2; D gene ambiguous. The CDR3 totals 14 residues. Germline CDR1 reads LGHNA; CDR2 reads YNFKEQ. V lost 4 bases and J lost 5, with 11 bases in between. The CDR3 sequence: CASSRIGQTGELFF. The CDR3 DNA follows: TGTGCCAGCAGCCGAATTGGGCAAACCGGGGAGCTGTTTTTT.